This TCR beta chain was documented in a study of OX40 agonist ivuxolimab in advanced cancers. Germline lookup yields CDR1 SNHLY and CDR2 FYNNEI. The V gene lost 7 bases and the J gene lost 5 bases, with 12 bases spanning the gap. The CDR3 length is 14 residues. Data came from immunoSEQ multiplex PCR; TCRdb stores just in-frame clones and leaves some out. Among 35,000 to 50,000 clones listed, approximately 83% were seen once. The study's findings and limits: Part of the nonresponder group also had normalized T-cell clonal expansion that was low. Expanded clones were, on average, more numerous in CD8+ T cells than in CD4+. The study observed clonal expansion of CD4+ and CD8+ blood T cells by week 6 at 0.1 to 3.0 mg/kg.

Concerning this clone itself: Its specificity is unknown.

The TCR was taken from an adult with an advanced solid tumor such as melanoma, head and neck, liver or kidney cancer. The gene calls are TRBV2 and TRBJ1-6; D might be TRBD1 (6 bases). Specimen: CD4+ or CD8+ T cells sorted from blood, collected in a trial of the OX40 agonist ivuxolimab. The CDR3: CASTGQPNNSPLHF. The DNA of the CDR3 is TGTGCCAGCACCGGACAGCCTAATAATTCACCCCTCCACTTT.